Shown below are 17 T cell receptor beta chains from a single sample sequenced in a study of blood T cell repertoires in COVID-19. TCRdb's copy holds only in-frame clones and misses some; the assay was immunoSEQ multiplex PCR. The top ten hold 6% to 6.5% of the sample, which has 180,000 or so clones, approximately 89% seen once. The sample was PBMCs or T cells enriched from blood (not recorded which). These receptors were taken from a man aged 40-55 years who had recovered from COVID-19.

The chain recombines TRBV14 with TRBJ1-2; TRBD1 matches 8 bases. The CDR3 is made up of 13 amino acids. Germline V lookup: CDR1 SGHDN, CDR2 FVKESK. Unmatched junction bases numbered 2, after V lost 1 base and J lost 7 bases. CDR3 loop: CASSQVQGGGYTF. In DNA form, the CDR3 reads TGTGCCAGCAGCCAAGTACAGGGGGGTGGCTACACCTTC.

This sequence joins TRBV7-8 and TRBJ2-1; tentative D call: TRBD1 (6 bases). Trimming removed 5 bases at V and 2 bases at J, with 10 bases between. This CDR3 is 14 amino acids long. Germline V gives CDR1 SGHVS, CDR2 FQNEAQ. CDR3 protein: CASSQQGTYNEQFF. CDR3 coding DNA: TGTGCCAGCAGCCAACAGGGTACCTACAATGAGCAGTTCTTC.

CDR3 sequence (DNA): TGTGCCAGCGGAGGCAGGCTGAACACTGAAGCTTTCTTT. Residues: CASGGRLNTEAFF. The chain links TRBV12-3 or TRBV12-4 to TRBJ1-1; D is uncertain. This CDR3 contains 13 residues. V was cut by 8 bases and J by 0 bases, with 10 bases left in between.

The CDR3 nucleotides are TGTGCCAGCAGTCGCGACAGTGCCTTTAACTATGGCTACACCTTC. Protein product: CASSRDSAFNYGYTF. The chain has TRBV6-5 and TRBJ1-2; D might be TRBD1 (5 bases). Per the germline V gene, CDR1 is MNHEY and CDR2 is SVGAGI. The CDR3 is 15 amino acids. V lost 5 bases to trimming and J lost 1 base, with 14 bases between them.

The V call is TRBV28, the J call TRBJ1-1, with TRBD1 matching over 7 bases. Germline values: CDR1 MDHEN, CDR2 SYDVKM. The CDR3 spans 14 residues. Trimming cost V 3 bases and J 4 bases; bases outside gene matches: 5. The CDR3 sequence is CASSLRQGVTEAFF. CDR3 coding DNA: TGTGCCAGCAGTTTGCGACAGGGCGTCACTGAAGCTTTCTTT.

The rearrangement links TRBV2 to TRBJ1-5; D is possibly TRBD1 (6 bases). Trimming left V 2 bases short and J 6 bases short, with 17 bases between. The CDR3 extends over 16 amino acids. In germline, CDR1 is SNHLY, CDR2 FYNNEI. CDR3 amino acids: CASSENTGRASQPQHF. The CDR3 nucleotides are TGTGCCAGCAGTGAAAATACAGGGCGGGCCTCTCAGCCCCAGCATTTT. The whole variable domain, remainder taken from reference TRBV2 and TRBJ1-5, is EPEVTQTPSHQVTQMGQEVILRCVPISNHLYFYWYRQILGQKVEFLVSFYNNEISEKSEIFDDQFSVERPDGSNFTLKIRSTKLEDSAMYFCASSENTGRASQPQHFGDGTRLSIL.

CDR3 DNA sequence: TGTGCCAGCACCCAAGGGACATCTAACTATGGCTACACCTTC. Residues: CASTQGTSNYGYTF. V and J are TRBV9 and TRBJ1-2, with D perhaps matching TRBD1 (6 bases). This CDR3 has 14 residues. CDR1 is SGDLS and CDR2 is YYNGEE in the germline V gene. V was shortened by 6 bases and J by 0 bases, with 12 bases between the two germline ends.

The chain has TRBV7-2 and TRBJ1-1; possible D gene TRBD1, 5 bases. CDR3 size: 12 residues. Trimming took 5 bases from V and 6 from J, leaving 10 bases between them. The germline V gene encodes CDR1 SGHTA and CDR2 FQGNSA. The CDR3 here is CASSPLGPEAFF. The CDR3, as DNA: TGTGCCAGCAGCCCCTTGGGGCCTGAAGCTTTCTTT.

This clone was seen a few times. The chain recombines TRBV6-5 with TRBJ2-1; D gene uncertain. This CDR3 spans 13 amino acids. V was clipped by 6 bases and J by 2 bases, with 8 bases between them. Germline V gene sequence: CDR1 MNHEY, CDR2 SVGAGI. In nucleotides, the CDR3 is TGTGCCAGCAGAGAGTCTACCTACAATGAGCAGTTCTTC. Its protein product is CASRESTYNEQFF.

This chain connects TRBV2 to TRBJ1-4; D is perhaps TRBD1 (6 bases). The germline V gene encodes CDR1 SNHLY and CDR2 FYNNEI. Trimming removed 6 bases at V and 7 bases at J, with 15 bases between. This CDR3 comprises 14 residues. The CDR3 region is CASRIRGVGEKLFF. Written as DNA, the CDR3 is TGTGCCAGCAGAATCAGGGGAGTTGGTGAAAAACTGTTTTTT.

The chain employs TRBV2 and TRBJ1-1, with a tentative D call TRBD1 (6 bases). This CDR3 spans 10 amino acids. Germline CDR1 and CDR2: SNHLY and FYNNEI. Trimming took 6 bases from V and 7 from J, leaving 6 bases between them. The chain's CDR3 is CASRDSEAFF. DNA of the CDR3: TGTGCCAGCAGGGACAGTGAAGCTTTCTTT.

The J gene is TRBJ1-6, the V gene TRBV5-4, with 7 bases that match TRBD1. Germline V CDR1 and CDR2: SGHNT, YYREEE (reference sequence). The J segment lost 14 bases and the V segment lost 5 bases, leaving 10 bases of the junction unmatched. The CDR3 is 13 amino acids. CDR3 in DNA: TGTGCCAGCAGGATTGACAGGGATCAGGCCCTCCACTTT. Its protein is CASRIDRDQALHF.

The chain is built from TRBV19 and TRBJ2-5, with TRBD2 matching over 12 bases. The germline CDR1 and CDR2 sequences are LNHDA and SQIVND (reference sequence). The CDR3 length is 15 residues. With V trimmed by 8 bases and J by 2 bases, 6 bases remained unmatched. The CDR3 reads CASRPSGGGQETQYF. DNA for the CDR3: TGTGCCAGTCGCCCTAGCGGGGGGGGGCAAGAGACCCAGTACTTC.

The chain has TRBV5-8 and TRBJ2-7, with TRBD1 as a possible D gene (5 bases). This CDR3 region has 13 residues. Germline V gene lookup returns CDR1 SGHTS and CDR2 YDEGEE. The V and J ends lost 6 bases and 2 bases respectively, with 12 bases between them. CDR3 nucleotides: TGTGCCAGCAACATAGACAGCGCCTACGAGCAGTACTTC. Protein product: CASNIDSAYEQYF.

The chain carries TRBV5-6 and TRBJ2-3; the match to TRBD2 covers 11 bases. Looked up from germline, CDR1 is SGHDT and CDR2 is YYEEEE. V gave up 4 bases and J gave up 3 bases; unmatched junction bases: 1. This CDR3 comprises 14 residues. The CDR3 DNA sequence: TGTGCCAGCAGCCCTAGCGGGAGGACAGATACGCAGTATTTT. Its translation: CASSPSGRTDTQYF.

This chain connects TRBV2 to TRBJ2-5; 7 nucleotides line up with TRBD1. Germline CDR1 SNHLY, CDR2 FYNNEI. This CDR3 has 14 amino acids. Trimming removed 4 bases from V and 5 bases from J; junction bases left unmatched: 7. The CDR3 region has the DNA TGTGCCAGCAGTGTACAGGGGATAAGGGAGACCCAGTACTTC. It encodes CASSVQGIRETQYF.

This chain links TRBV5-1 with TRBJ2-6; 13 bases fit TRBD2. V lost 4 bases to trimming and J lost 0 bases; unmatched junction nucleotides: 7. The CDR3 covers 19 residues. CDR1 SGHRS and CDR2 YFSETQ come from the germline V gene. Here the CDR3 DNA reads TGCGCCAGCAGCCAAGGACTAGCGGGGGCTTACTCTGGGGCCAACGTCCTGACTTTC. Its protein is CASSQGLAGAYSGANVLTF.